What follows are 32 T cell receptor beta chains derived from one specimen sequenced in a study of blood T cell repertoires in COVID-19. Clones were sequenced by immunoSEQ multiplex PCR, and TCRdb holds only the in-frame ones, with some missing. The sample consists of about 300,000 clones, roughly 89% of them appearing once. Sample: PBMCs or T cells enriched from blood (not recorded which). The receptors originated from a woman in her thirties or forties who had recovered from COVID-19.

The chain links TRBV19 to TRBJ2-7; TRBD2 matches at 7 bases. The CDR3 spans 14 residues. The trim removed 3 bases at V and 4 bases at J, leaving 6 bases unmatched. The germline gives CDR1 LNHDA, CDR2 SQIVND (reference sequence). The chain's CDR3 is CASSIDLGGYEQYF. CDR3 nucleotides: TGTGCCAGTAGTATTGATCTGGGGGGGTACGAGCAGTACTTC.

The V call is TRBV4-1, the J call TRBJ1-6; 9 bases fit TRBD1. Germline values: CDR1 MGHRA, CDR2 YSYEKL. The V and J ends lost 3 bases and 5 bases, in that order; junction bases with no gene match: 5. The CDR3 consists of 16 residues. As DNA, the CDR3 is TGCGCCAGCAGCCACTCCCGGGACAGGGATAATTCACCCCTCCACTTT. Amino acid sequence: CASSHSRDRDNSPLHF.

This sequence joins TRBV7-3 and TRBJ2-5, with TRBD1 as a possible D gene (6 bases). This CDR3 region has 15 residues. Germline CDR1 is SGHTA and CDR2 is FQGTGA. The germline V and J ends were trimmed by 5 bases and 2 bases, with 15 bases remaining between them. The CDR3 nucleotides are TGTGCCAGCAGCCTCCAGGGACATCCTCAAGAGACCCAGTACTTC. Protein product: CASSLQGHPQETQYF.

This rearrangement joins TRBV5-4 to TRBJ2-1, with 8 bases that match TRBD2. Germline CDR1 reads SGHNT; CDR2 reads YYREEE (reference sequence). The CDR3 is made up of 16 amino acids. With V trimmed by 0 bases and J by 5 bases, 7 bases remained unmatched. CDR3 coding DNA: TGTGCCAGCAGCTTGGCGGGGGGGTCAATCCACAATGAGCAGTTCTTC. This codes for CASSLAGGSIHNEQFF.

This chain links TRBV19 with TRBJ1-2, with a weak D call TRBD1 (6 bases). The germline V and J ends were trimmed by 6 bases and 8 bases, with 19 bases remaining between them. CDR3 length: 14 residues. The germline V gene has CDR1 LNHDA and CDR2 SQIVND (reference sequence). The CDR3 sequence: CASRVGTSAEGYTF. Written as DNA, the CDR3 is TGTGCCAGTAGGGTAGGGACATCTGCTGAGGGCTACACCTTC.

The rearrangement links TRBV6-6 to TRBJ2-5, with TRBD1 matching 9 bases. The V gene's germline CDR1 is MNHNY and CDR2 SVGAGI (reference sequence). CDR3 length: 15 residues. The ends lost 6 bases at V and 4 bases at J; junction bases unmatched: 9. Here the CDR3 DNA reads TGTGCCAGCAGGACACCGGGACAGGGAACAGAGACCCAGTACTTC. Translated, it gives CASRTPGQGTETQYF.

V is TRBV3-1 (or the pseudogene TRBV3-2) and J is TRBJ2-5, with 13 nucleotides matching TRBD2. Per the germline V gene, CDR1 is LGHDT and CDR2 is YNNKEL (reference sequence). V gave up 3 bases and J gave up 5 bases; unmatched junction bases: 9. This CDR3 comprises 17 residues. CDR3 region: CASSHRRTSGSSETQYF. DNA for the CDR3: TGTGCCAGCAGCCACCGACGGACTAGCGGGAGTTCTGAGACCCAGTACTTC.

The rearrangement joins TRBV3-1 (or the pseudogene TRBV3-2) to TRBJ1-2; 11 positions agree with TRBD1. The CDR3 covers 15 residues. Germline V gene data show CDR1 as LGHDT and CDR2 as YNNKEL (reference sequence). V dropped 0 bases and J dropped 5; count of bases not matched to a gene: 2. Written as DNA, the CDR3 is TGTGCCAGCAGCCAAGATAGGGACAGGGGGTATGGCTACACCTTC. It yields the protein CASSQDRDRGYGYTF.

The chain combines TRBV15 with TRBJ1-4, with TRBD1 matching 9 bases. This CDR3 is built from 15 residues. J gave up 3 bases and V 4 bases, and 3 bases lay outside the gene matches. CDR1 and CDR2 (germline): LNHNV, YYDKDF (reference sequence). The CDR3 DNA is TGTGCCACCAGCATGGACAGGGGCGCTAATGAAAAACTGTTTTTT. This translates into CATSMDRGANEKLFF.

The rearrangement joins TRBV6-4 to TRBJ2-1; TRBD1 might be the D (6 bases). Germline V gene sequence: CDR1 MRHNA, CDR2 SNTAGT. With 6 bases removed from V and 4 bases from J, the gap between germline ends came to 16 bases. This CDR3 spans 15 amino acids. The CDR3 region has the DNA TGTGCCAGCAGCCAAACAGGGACGGCTTACAATGAGCAGTTCTTC. Translating gives CASSQTGTAYNEQFF.

The chain has TRBV10-3 and TRBJ2-5, with 13 bases identical to TRBD2. V shed 4 bases, J shed 4 bases, and the junction held 9 bases outside the gene matches. The CDR3 is 17 amino acids. CDR1 and CDR2 (germline): ENHRY, SYGVKD. CDR3 nucleotide sequence: TGTGCCATCAGTGGTACTAGCGGGAGGGCCCTCGGAGAGACCCAGTACTTC. It encodes CAISGTSGRALGETQYF.

V is TRBV2 and J is TRBJ2-3, with 11 bases that match TRBD2. Looked up from germline, CDR1 is SNHLY and CDR2 is FYNNEI. CDR3 length: 15 amino acids. V trimming: 3 bases; J trimming: 8 bases; junction bases outside the gene matches: 7. As DNA, the CDR3 is TGTGCCAGCAGTGACGCTAGCGGGGGGCGACTTACGCAGTATTTT. Translating gives CASSDASGGRLTQYF.

This clone was detected only a few times. The chain is built from TRBV21-1 and TRBJ2-1; the DNA was not used to check the table's D call, TRBD1. TRBV21-1 is an annotated pseudogene. This CDR3 spans 20 amino acids. This CDR3 is CASSRQVRLNLGQSYNEQFF. The CDR3, as DNA: TGTGCCAGCAGCCGCCAAGTTAGGTTGAATTTGGGCCAGTCCTACAATGAGCAGTTCTTC.

This chain uses TRBV19 with TRBJ1-5; 9 bases fit TRBD1. Germline-derived CDR1 and CDR2 are LNHDA and SQIVND (reference sequence). This CDR3 is 16 amino acids long. Trimming took 3 bases from V and 4 from J; bases not matched to a gene: 7. CDR3 amino acids: CASSILNRGLNQPQHF. The CDR3 DNA sequence: TGTGCCAGTAGTATTTTGAACAGGGGGCTGAATCAGCCCCAGCATTTT.

The chain uses TRBV5-1 and TRBJ2-5; 8 bases align to TRBD1. This CDR3 comprises 15 residues. CDR1 is SGHRS and CDR2 is YFSETQ in the germline V gene. Unmatched junction bases numbered 6, after V lost 0 bases and J lost 5 bases. Here the CDR3 reads CASSLVQGARETQYF. CDR3 sequence (DNA): TGCGCCAGCAGCTTGGTTCAGGGGGCGAGGGAGACCCAGTACTTC.

The V gene is TRBV5-1, the J gene TRBJ2-3; TRBD2 aligns across 11 bases. V lost 4 bases to trimming and J lost 4 bases; unmatched junction nucleotides: 8. Germline V gives CDR1 SGHRS, CDR2 YFSETQ. CDR3 length equals 16 residues. CDR3 sequence reads: CASSVVGTSGADTQYF. CDR3 sequence (DNA): TGCGCCAGCAGCGTCGTAGGGACTAGCGGTGCAGATACGCAGTATTTT.

The rearrangement joins TRBV6-2 or TRBV6-3 to TRBJ1-2, with D unresolved. CDR1 is MNHEY, CDR2 SVGEGT, per germline. Trimming cost V 0 bases and J 4 bases, with 12 bases left between them. There are 15 residues in the CDR3. The CDR3 bases are TGTGCCAGCAGTTACTCGGCAGAGGGAGCCTATGGCTACACCTTC. It yields the protein CASSYSAEGAYGYTF.

This clone was picked up one time. V usage is TRBV5-1 and J usage is TRBJ2-3, with D maybe TRBD1 (6 bases). Germline lookup yields CDR1 SGHRS and CDR2 YFSETQ. The CDR3 totals 14 residues. Trimming stripped 6 bases from V and 3 bases from J, with 14 bases between. This CDR3 is CASTRGDTTDTQYF. In DNA form, the CDR3 reads TGCGCCAGCACCAGAGGGGACACTACAGATACGCAGTATTTT.

The V call is TRBV5-1, the J call TRBJ1-1, with 8 bases that match TRBD1. J was trimmed by 5 bases and V by 0 bases; bases with no gene match: 6. Per germline, CDR1 SGHRS and CDR2 YFSETQ. This CDR3 comprises 15 residues. The CDR3, as DNA: TGCGCCAGCAGCTTGGGACAGGGGAGGGTTACTGAAGCTTTCTTT. Translation: CASSLGQGRVTEAFF.

This clone was detected a few times. V usage is TRBV27 and J usage is TRBJ2-5; 9 bases are a match to TRBD2. Germline values: CDR1 MNHEY, CDR2 SMNVEV (reference sequence). J lost 4 bases, V lost 1 base, and 4 bases had no gene match. The CDR3 sequence is 15 residues long. CDR3 residues: CASSLWLAGRETQYF. CDR3 in DNA: TGTGCCAGCAGTTTATGGCTAGCGGGGAGAGAGACCCAGTACTTC.

The genes are TRBV4-1 and TRBJ1-1; unclear D gene. Germline CDR1 and CDR2: MGHRA and YSYEKL. The V end lost 5 bases, the J end lost 0 bases, and 19 bases lay between the germline ends. This CDR3 has 17 amino acids. The CDR3 spells CASSKTGGKDMNTEAFF. The CDR3 bases are TGCGCCAGCAGCAAAACTGGCGGGAAAGACATGAACACTGAAGCTTTCTTT.

The chain has TRBV29-1 and TRBJ2-3; 7 bases line up with TRBD1. The CDR3 runs 13 residues. Germline V gene sequence: CDR1 SQVTM, CDR2 ANQGSEA. V was pared by 7 bases and J by 0 bases, with 4 bases of the junction left unmatched. This CDR3 reads CSAWDRSTDTQYF. CDR3 DNA: TGCAGCGCGTGGGACAGAAGCACAGATACGCAGTATTTT.

J is TRBJ2-7 and V is TRBV2; TRBD2 is a possible D gene (5 bases). Germline V CDR1 and CDR2: SNHLY, FYNNEI. This CDR3 region has 13 residues. The ends were cut back, 6 bases at V and 2 bases at J, with 11 bases in the middle. This chain's CDR3 is CASRQDGAYEQYF. CDR3 sequence (DNA): TGTGCCAGCAGGCAGGACGGGGCCTACGAGCAGTACTTC.

The V call is TRBV7-3, the J call TRBJ2-1; 8 bases are a match to TRBD2. Trimming cost V 0 bases and J 6 bases; bases outside gene matches: 4. The CDR3 covers 15 residues. Per germline, CDR1 SGHTA and CDR2 FQGTGA. The DNA of the CDR3 is TGTGCCAGCAGCTTAACTCTCACTAGCGGCAATGAGCAGTTCTTC. Translation gives CASSLTLTSGNEQFF.

In its sample, this clone was seen a few times. This chain joins TRBV19 and TRBJ1-1, with 7 bases lining up with TRBD1. Unmatched junction bases numbered 12, after V lost 10 bases and J lost 4 bases. The CDR3 consists of 14 residues. In germline, CDR1 is LNHDA, CDR2 SQIVND (reference sequence). This CDR3 is CATRPRHRGTEAFF. Here the CDR3 DNA reads TGTGCCACCAGACCACGGCACAGGGGCACTGAAGCTTTCTTT. Complete variable domain (other parts from reference TRBV19 and TRBJ1-1): DGGITQSPKYLFRKEGQNVTLSCEQNLNHDAMYWYRQDPGQGLRLIYYSQIVNDFQKGDIAEGYSVSREKKESFPLTVTSAQKNPTAFYLCATRPRHRGTEAFFGQGTRLTVV.

This chain joins TRBV2 and TRBJ2-2; tentative D call: TRBD1 (5 bases). Germline CDR1 SNHLY, CDR2 FYNNEI. V dropped 4 bases and J dropped 6 bases, with 12 bases sitting between them. This CDR3 is built from 14 residues. The CDR3 region is CASSVFQGAGELFF. For the CDR3, the DNA is TGTGCCAGCAGTGTTTTTCAGGGCGCCGGGGAGCTGTTTTTT.

The chain combines TRBV11-3 with TRBJ2-2; 9 nucleotides align to TRBD2. Trimming took 0 bases from V and 5 from J; bases not matched to a gene: 10. Germline values: CDR1 SGHNT, CDR2 YENEEA. The CDR3 contains 18 residues. In nucleotides, the CDR3 is TGTGCCAGCAGCTTAGACTCTAGCGGGACCTCAGGGACCGGGGAGCTGTTTTTT. This encodes CASSLDSSGTSGTGELFF.

V and J are TRBV18 and TRBJ2-7; tentatively, D is TRBD1 (6 bases). Germline V gives CDR1 KGHSH, CDR2 LQKENI. Trimming pared 3 bases from V and 4 bases from J, leaving 16 bases between. The CDR3 runs to 15 residues. The CDR3 reads CASSPSRGKGYEQYF. CDR3 coding DNA: TGTGCCAGCTCACCCTCTAGGGGGAAAGGGTACGAGCAGTACTTC. The full variable domain, rest sourced from reference TRBV18 and TRBJ2-7, is NAGVMQNPRHLVRRRGQEARLRCSPMKGHSHVYWYRQLPEEGLKFMVYLQKENIIDESGMPKERFSAEFPKEGPSILRIQQVVRGDSAAYFCASSPSRGKGYEQYFGPGTRLTVT.

The chain carries TRBV19 and TRBJ2-1; TRBD2 matches at 14 bases. Per the germline V gene, CDR1 is LNHDA and CDR2 is SQIVND (reference sequence). V was clipped by 7 bases and J by 4 bases; unmatched bases: 6. The CDR3 totals 16 residues. The chain's CDR3 is CASTRTSGRNYNEQFF. In DNA form, the CDR3 reads TGTGCCAGTACCAGGACTAGCGGGAGGAATTACAATGAGCAGTTCTTC.

This sequence joins TRBV18 and TRBJ1-1; D not certain. The CDR3 has 13 amino acids. Trimming took off 5 bases at V and 0 bases at J, with 7 bases between the two ends. Germline V gives CDR1 KGHSH, CDR2 LQKENI. DNA for the CDR3: TGTGCCAGCTCAGGGGAGTTGAACACTGAAGCTTTCTTT. Translating gives CASSGELNTEAFF.

The CDR3 here is CASSSDMNTEAFF. CDR3 bases: TGTGCCAGCAGCTCTGACATGAACACTGAAGCTTTCTTT. The J gene is TRBJ1-1, the V gene TRBV7-2; D is undetermined. The V gene's germline CDR1 is SGHTA and CDR2 FQGNSA. This CDR3 has 13 residues. Trimming removed 4 bases from V and 0 bases from J, with 6 bases in between.

The chain is built from TRBV6-1 and TRBJ1-1, with 7 bases that match TRBD1. Trimming at V came to 3 bases and at J to 11 bases, leaving 6 bases not matched to a gene. CDR1 is MNHNS, CDR2 SASEGT, per germline. CDR3 length equals 12 residues. The DNA for the CDR3 is TGTGCCAGCAGTGAGGCCGACAGGGCGGCTTTCTTT. This gives the protein CASSEADRAAFF.